This TCR beta chain was retrieved from a study of OX40 agonist ivuxolimab in advanced cancers. About the research overall: The patients got ivuxolimab, which is an agonistic anti-OX40 (CD134) antibody. The study gave patients intravenous ivuxolimab at 0.01 to 10 mg/kg every 2 weeks. Age averaged around 58 years (range roughly 20 to 90), and 82.7% were male.

Regarding this clone: The target antigen is unknown.

Profiling relied on immunoSEQ multiplex PCR, and the TCRdb table lists in-frame clones only, not all of them. Of about 100,000 clones listed, 75% to 90% were seen once; the top ten hold around 0.16%. This CDR3 region has 14 residues. CDR1 is LNHDA and CDR2 is SQIVND in the germline V gene (reference sequence). Trimming cost V 6 bases and J 5 bases, with 16 bases left between them. Study-level points and caveats: Low normalized T-cell clonal expansion also characterized some of the nonresponders.

This TCR derives from an adult with an advanced solid tumor such as melanoma, head and neck, liver or kidney cancer. The input for sequencing was CD4+ or CD8+ T cells sorted from blood, taken in a trial of the OX40 agonist ivuxolimab. The chain has TRBV19 and TRBJ1-2; possible D gene TRBD1, 6 bases. Written as DNA, the CDR3 is TGTGCCAGTAGAATGCAGGGGTTTGCTTATGGCTACACCTTC. Protein sequence: CASRMQGFAYGYTF.